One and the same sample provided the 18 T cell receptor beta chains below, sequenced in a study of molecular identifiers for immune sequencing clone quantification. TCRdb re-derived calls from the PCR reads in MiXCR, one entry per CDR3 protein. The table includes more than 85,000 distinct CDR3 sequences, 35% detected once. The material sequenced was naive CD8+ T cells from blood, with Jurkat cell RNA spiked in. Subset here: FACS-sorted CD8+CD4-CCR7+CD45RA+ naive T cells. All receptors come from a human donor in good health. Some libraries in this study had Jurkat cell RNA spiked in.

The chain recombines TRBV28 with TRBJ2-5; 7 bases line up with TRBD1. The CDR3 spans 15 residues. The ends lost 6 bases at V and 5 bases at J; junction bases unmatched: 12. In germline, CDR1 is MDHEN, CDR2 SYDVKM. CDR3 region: CASSWTGLGEETQYF. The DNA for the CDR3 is TGTGCCAGCAGCTGGACAGGTCTAGGGGAGGAGACCCAGTACTTC.

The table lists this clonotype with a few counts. CDR3 sequence: CASSLDASSYNEQFF. DNA for the CDR3: TGTGCCAGCAGCCTTGACGCAAGCTCCTACAATGAGCAGTTCTTC. The chain recombines TRBV7-2 with TRBJ2-1; D is undetermined. Trimming removed 5 bases from V and 0 bases from J, with 11 bases in between. The CDR3 has 15 amino acids. Germline V gene lookup returns CDR1 SGHTA and CDR2 FQGNSA.

The CDR3 here is CASSFVGQGKNQPQHF. The CDR3 DNA follows: TGTGCCAGCAGTTTTGTAGGACAGGGCAAAAATCAGCCCCAGCATTTT. The chain combines TRBV12-3 or TRBV12-4 with TRBJ1-5; TRBD1 matches at 8 bases. Trimming cost V 3 bases and J 4 bases; bases outside gene matches: 8. The CDR3 extends over 16 amino acids.

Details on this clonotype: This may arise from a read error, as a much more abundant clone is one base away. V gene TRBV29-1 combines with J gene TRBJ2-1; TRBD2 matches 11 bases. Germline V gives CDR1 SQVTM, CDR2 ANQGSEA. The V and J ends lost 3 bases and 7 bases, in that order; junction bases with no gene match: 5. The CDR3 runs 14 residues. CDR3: CSVDTSGSGNEQFF. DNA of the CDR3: TGCAGCGTTGATACTAGCGGGAGCGGTAATGAGCAGTTCTTC.

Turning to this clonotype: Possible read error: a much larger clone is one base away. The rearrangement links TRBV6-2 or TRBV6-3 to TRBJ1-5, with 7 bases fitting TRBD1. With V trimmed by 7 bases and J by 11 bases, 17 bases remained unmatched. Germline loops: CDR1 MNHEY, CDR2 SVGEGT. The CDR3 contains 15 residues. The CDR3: CASTQSWTGKRAQHF. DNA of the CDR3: TGTGCCAGCACCCAGTCCTGGACAGGAAAAAGAGCCCAGCATTTT.

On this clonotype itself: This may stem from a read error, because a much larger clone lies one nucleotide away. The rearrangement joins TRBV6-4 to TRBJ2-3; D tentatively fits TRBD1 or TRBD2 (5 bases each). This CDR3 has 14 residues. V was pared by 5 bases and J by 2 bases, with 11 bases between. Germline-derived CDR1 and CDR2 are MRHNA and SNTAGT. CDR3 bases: TGTGCCAGCAGTCCCCGGGACGCCACAGATACGCAGTATTTT. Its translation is CASSPRDATDTQYF.

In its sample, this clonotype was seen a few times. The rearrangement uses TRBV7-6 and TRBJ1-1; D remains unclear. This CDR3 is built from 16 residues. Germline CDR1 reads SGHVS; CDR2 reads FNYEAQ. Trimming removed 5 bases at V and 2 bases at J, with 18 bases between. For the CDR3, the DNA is TGTGCCAGCAGCGACTTTACAGAGACCCTTAACACTGAAGCTTTCTTT. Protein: CASSDFTETLNTEAFF.

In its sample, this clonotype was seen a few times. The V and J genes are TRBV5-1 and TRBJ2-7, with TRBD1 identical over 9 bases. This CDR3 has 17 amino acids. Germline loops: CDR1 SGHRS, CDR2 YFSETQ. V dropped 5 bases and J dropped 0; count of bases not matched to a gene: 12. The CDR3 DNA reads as TGCGCCAGCAGAAGACAGGGGGGAACCCAAATCTCCTACGAGCAGTACTTC. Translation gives CASRRQGGTQISYEQYF.

The CDR3 DNA is TGTGCCAGCAGCCCCAACTGGGACGTCGGAAACACCGGGGAGCTGTTTTTT. Its translation: CASSPNWDVGNTGELFF. The V call is TRBV7-9, the J call TRBJ2-2, with D perhaps matching TRBD1 or TRBD2 (5 bases each). The CDR3 runs to 17 residues. V was clipped by 5 bases and J by 2 bases, with 18 bases between them. Germline V CDR1 and CDR2: SEHNR, FQNEAQ (reference sequence). The full variable domain, with the rest looked up from reference TRBV7-9 and TRBJ2-2, is DTGVSQNPRHKITKRGQNVTFRCDPISEHNRLYWYRQTLGQGPEFLTYFQNEAQLEKSRLLSDRFSAERPKGSFSTLEIQRTEQGDSAMYLCASSPNWDVGNTGELFFGEGSRLTVL.

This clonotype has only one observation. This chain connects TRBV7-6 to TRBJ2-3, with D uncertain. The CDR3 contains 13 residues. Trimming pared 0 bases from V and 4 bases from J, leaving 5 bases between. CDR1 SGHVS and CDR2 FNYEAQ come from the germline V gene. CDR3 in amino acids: CASSLAHADTQYF. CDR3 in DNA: TGTGCCAGCAGCTTAGCGCATGCAGATACGCAGTATTTT. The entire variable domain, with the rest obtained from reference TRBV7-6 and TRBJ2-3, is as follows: GAGVSQSPRYKVTKRGQDVALRCDPISGHVSLYWYRQALGQGPEFLTYFNYEAQQDKSGLPNDRFSAERPEGSISTLTIQRTEQRDSAMYRCASSLAHADTQYFGPGTRLTVL.

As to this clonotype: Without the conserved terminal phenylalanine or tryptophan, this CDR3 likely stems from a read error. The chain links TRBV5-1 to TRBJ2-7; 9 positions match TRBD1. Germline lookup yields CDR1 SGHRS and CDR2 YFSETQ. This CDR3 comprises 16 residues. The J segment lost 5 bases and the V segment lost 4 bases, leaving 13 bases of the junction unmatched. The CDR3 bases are TGCGCCAGCAGCCTCTTCCAGGGACAGGGAAGCCACGAGCAGTACCTC. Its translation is CASSLFQGQGSHEQYL.

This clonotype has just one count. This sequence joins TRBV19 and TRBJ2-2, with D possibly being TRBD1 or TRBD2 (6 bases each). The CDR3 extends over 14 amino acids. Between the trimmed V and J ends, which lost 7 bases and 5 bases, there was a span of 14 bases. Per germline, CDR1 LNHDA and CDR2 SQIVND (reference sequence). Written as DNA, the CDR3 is TGTGCCAGTAACCCGACAGGAGGGACCGGGGAGCTGTTTTTT. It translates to CASNPTGGTGELFF.

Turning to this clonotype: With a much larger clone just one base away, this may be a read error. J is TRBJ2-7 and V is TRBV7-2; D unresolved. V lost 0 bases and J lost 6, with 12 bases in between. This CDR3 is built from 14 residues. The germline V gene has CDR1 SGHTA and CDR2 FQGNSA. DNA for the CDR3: TGTGCCAGCAGCTTAGCGTGGAGCCTGGTCGAGCAGTACTTC. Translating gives CASSLAWSLVEQYF.

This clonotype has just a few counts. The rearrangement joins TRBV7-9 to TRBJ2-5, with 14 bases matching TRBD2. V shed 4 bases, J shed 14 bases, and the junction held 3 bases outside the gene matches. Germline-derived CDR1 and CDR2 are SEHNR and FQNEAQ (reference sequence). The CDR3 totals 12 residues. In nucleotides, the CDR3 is TGTGCCAGCAGCTGGGGACTAGCGGGAGCCTACTTC. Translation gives CASSWGLAGAYF.

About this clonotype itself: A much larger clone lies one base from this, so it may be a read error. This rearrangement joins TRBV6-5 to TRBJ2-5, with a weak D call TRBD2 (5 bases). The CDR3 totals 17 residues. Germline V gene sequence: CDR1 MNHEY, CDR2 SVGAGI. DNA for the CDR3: TGTGCCAGCAGTTACTCGACTTGGGAGAACCTACAAGAGAACCAGTACTTC. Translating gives CASSYSTWENLQENQYF.

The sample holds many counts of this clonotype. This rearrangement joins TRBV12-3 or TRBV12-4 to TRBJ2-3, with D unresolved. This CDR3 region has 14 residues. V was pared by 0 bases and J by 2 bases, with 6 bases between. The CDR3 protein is CASSLAEITDTQYF. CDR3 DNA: TGTGCCAGCAGTTTAGCGGAGATCACAGATACGCAGTATTTT.

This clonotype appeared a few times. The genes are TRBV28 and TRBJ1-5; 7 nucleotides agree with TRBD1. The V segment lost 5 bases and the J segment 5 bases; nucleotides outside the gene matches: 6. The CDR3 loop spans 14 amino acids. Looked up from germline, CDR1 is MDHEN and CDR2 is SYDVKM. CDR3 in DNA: TGTGCCAGCAGTCCCGGGACAGAATATCAGCCCCAGCATTTT. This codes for CASSPGTEYQPQHF.

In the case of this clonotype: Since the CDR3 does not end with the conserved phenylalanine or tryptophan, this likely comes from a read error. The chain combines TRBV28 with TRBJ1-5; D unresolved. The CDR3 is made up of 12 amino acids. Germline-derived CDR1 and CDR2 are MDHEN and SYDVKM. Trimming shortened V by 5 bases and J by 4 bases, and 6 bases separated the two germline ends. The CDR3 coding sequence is TGTGCCAGCAGTCCCTATAATCAGCCCCAGCATTAT. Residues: CASSPYNQPQHY.